What follows are 18 T cell receptor beta chains derived from one specimen sequenced in a study of cytomegalovirus exposure and HLA in healthy donors. 60 Vbeta and 13 Jbeta primers were used in PCR. TCRdb's table, derived via immunoSEQ multiplex PCR, lists solely in-frame clones and lacks some. The sample table sets out roughly 60,000 clones. Sample: PBMCs. The receptors stem from a male donor in good health and CMV-seronegative.

V is TRBV6-1 and J is TRBJ1-6, with TRBD1 matching over 7 bases. Germline V CDR1 and CDR2: MNHNS, SASEGT. This CDR3 is built from 14 residues. V lost 8 bases to trimming and J lost 6 bases; unmatched junction nucleotides: 7. The CDR3 region is CASLFGTANSPLHF. In nucleotides, the CDR3 is TGTGCCAGCTTATTCGGGACAGCTAATTCACCCCTCCACTTT.

The genes are TRBV6-5 and TRBJ1-2, with D uncertain. The CDR3 has 16 amino acids. Germline CDR1 reads MNHEY; CDR2 reads SVGAGI. Trimming removed 0 bases from V and 5 bases from J, with 16 bases in between. This CDR3 is CASSYSGSAGKYGYTF. The DNA of the CDR3 is TGTGCCAGCAGTTACTCGGGGAGCGCGGGGAAATATGGCTACACCTTC.

This rearrangement joins TRBV5-1 to TRBJ2-5; weak D call: TRBD1 (6 bases). V lost 4 bases to trimming and J lost 2 bases, with 9 bases between them. Germline V gene sequence: CDR1 SGHRS, CDR2 YFSETQ. The CDR3 extends over 13 amino acids. This CDR3 reads CASSERGQETQYF. The CDR3 region has the DNA TGCGCCAGCAGCGAAAGGGGGCAAGAGACCCAGTACTTC.

As DNA, the CDR3 is TGTGCCAGCAGCCAAGGACAGGGAAGGGAAAAACTGTTTTTT. As protein: CASSQGQGREKLFF. J is TRBJ1-4 and V is TRBV7-2; 8 bases line up with TRBD1. Germline trimming cut 5 bases from V and 8 bases from J; bases unmatched to any gene: 7. The CDR3 sequence is 14 residues long. CDR1 is SGHTA and CDR2 is FQGNSA in the germline V gene.

This rearrangement joins TRBV7-2 to TRBJ1-1; perhaps TRBD1 as D (6 bases). Germline V gene data show CDR1 as SGHTA and CDR2 as FQGNSA. This CDR3 spans 13 amino acids. Trimming removed 5 bases from V and 5 bases from J, with 12 bases in between. The CDR3: CASSTQGRTEAFF. CDR3 DNA: TGTGCCAGCAGCACTCAGGGGCGGACTGAAGCTTTCTTT.

The V call is TRBV5-6, the J call TRBJ1-1; 7 bases align to TRBD1. The germline CDR1 and CDR2 sequences are SGHDT and YYEEEE. The CDR3 covers 15 residues. Germline trimming cut 0 bases from V and 2 bases from J; bases unmatched to any gene: 4. CDR3 residues: CASSLEQGRNTEAFF. In DNA, the CDR3 is TGTGCCAGCAGCTTGGAACAGGGGAGAAACACTGAAGCTTTCTTT. Supplemented by reference TRBV5-6 and TRBJ1-1, the full variable domain reads DAGVTQSPTHLIKTRGQQVTLRCSPKSGHDTVSWYQQALGQGPQFIFQYYEEEERQRGNFPDRFSGHQFPNYSSELNVNALLLGDSALYLCASSLEQGRNTEAFFGQGTRLTVV.

The rearrangement joins TRBV28 to TRBJ2-7; 7 nucleotides line up with TRBD2. V shed 6 bases and J 1 base; nucleotides not matched to a gene: 15. The CDR3 totals 17 residues. CDR1 and CDR2 from the germline V gene are MDHEN and SYDVKM. The CDR3 spells CASSPNWGGWDSYEQYF. CDR3 nucleotides: TGTGCCAGCAGCCCTAACTGGGGAGGGTGGGATTCCTACGAGCAGTACTTC.

This chain links TRBV7-9 with TRBJ1-4, with D possibly TRBD1 on 5 matching bases. V gave up 3 bases and J gave up 3 bases, with 11 bases separating them. The CDR3 loop spans 15 amino acids. From germline, CDR1 is SEHNR and CDR2 FQNEAQ (reference sequence). As DNA, the CDR3 is TGTGCCAGCAGCTTGGTCGGGGGGGCTAATGAAAAACTGTTTTTT. This sequence encodes CASSLVGGANEKLFF.

This chain connects TRBV7-2 to TRBJ1-2, with 8 bases fitting TRBD1. V gave up 3 bases and J gave up 4 bases; unmatched junction bases: 4. The germline V gene encodes CDR1 SGHTA and CDR2 FQGNSA. The CDR3 has 14 residues. The CDR3 is CASSFDRGSYGYTF. The CDR3 region has the DNA TGTGCCAGCAGCTTCGACAGGGGAAGCTATGGCTACACCTTC.

The chain joins TRBV7-2 to TRBJ2-7; 13 nucleotides agree with TRBD2. Unmatched junction bases numbered 6, after V lost 3 bases and J lost 7 bases. The germline CDR1 and CDR2 sequences are SGHTA and FQGNSA. This CDR3 spans 15 amino acids. CDR3 DNA sequence: TGTGCCAGCAGCTTGGGACTAGCGGGAACTCGGGAGCAGTACTTC. It translates to CASSLGLAGTREQYF. The variable domain in full, completed from reference TRBV7-2 and TRBJ2-7, reads GAGVSQSPSNKVTEKGKDVELRCDPISGHTALYWYRQSLGQGLEFLIYFQGNSAPDKSGLPSDRFSAERTGGSVSTLTIQRTQQEDSAVYLCASSLGLAGTREQYFGPGTRLTVT.

The V and J genes are TRBV5-1 and TRBJ2-3, with D possibly matching TRBD2 (6 bases). Germline CDR1 and CDR2: SGHRS and YFSETQ. V was cut by 0 bases and J by 2 bases, with 13 bases left in between. The CDR3 contains 16 residues. Here the CDR3 DNA reads TGCGCCAGCAGCTTGGCCGGGGGAAAGACCACAGATACGCAGTATTTT. Residues: CASSLAGGKTTDTQYF.

The chain is built from TRBV4-1 and TRBJ2-5; possible D gene TRBD2, 5 bases. CDR1 and CDR2 from the germline V gene are MGHRA and YSYEKL. V lost 4 bases, J lost 7 bases, and 22 bases lay in between. The CDR3 has 16 residues. The CDR3 loop is CASSLNTGSLEGTQYF. The CDR3 DNA follows: TGCGCCAGCAGCCTAAACACGGGGTCCCTCGAAGGGACCCAGTACTTC.

V is TRBV19 and J is TRBJ2-2, with 12 bases aligning to TRBD2. The V and J ends lost 5 bases and 5 bases, in that order; junction bases with no gene match: 9. The CDR3 extends over 17 amino acids. CDR1 LNHDA and CDR2 SQIVND come from the germline V gene (reference sequence). The CDR3 DNA follows: TGTGCCAGTAGTCCTGAGACTAGCGGGAGATGGACCGGGGAGCTGTTTTTT. The encoded protein is CASSPETSGRWTGELFF.

The V gene is TRBV5-4, the J gene TRBJ2-7, with 9 bases lining up with TRBD1. The CDR3 length is 14 residues. Germline loops: CDR1 SGHNT, CDR2 YYREEE (reference sequence). The V segment lost 0 bases and the J segment 8 bases; nucleotides outside the gene matches: 6. Here the CDR3 DNA reads TGTGCCAGCAGCTTGGAATGGACAGGGGATAAGCAGTACTTC. Its protein is CASSLEWTGDKQYF.

With regard to this clone: A junction boundary mismatches the germline segment, possibly from a read error. V and J are TRBV6-1 and TRBJ2-2, with 7 bases fitting TRBD2. CDR3 length equals 16 residues. Germline assignment: CDR1 MNHNS and CDR2 SASEGT. The CDR3 DNA reads as TGTGCCGGCAGTGTGAGTGGGGACTATCAAACCGGGGAGCTGTTTTTT. It specifies CAGSVSGDYQTGELFF.

This sequence joins TRBV27 and TRBJ2-1; TRBD2 matches at 7 bases. Germline V CDR1 and CDR2: MNHEY, SMNVEV (reference sequence). The trim removed 6 bases at V and 5 bases at J, leaving 13 bases unmatched. This CDR3 has 16 residues. The CDR3 spells CASRTRGEQNDNEQFF. The DNA for the CDR3 is TGTGCCAGCAGGACCCGGGGGGAGCAGAACGACAATGAGCAGTTCTTC.

CDR3: CASSPTSPAPYEQYF. CDR3 nucleotide sequence: TGTGCCAGCAGTCCTACTAGCCCCGCCCCCTACGAGCAGTACTTC. The chain is built from TRBV28 and TRBJ2-7; the D gene is possibly TRBD2 (6 bases). The germline gives CDR1 MDHEN, CDR2 SYDVKM. Trimming took off 5 bases at V and 2 bases at J, with 16 bases between the two ends. This CDR3 has 15 residues.

This chain connects TRBV18 to TRBJ2-3, with D possibly matching TRBD1 (6 bases). V gave up 6 bases and J gave up 6 bases, with 16 bases separating them. This CDR3 contains 14 residues. The germline V gene encodes CDR1 KGHSH and CDR2 LQKENI. The CDR3 loop reads CASSPRGYVDTQYF. The CDR3 region has the DNA TGTGCCAGCTCCCCTAGGGGGTATGTCGATACGCAGTATTTT.